This T cell receptor (beta chain) originates from a study of blood T cell repertoires in COVID-19. Study-wide background: Samples taken during acute and convalescent COVID-19 were collected in the United States, Italy and Spain. The cDNA or gDNA used as material had been derived from T cells, B-cell-depleted T cells, or PBMCs.

TCRdb's table, derived via immunoSEQ multiplex PCR, lists solely in-frame clones and lacks some. This table holds around 220,000 clones, around 86% found once. Patients in Seattle were enrolled during active infection, then followed longitudinally. The CDR3 is 14 residues long. Trimming cost V 5 bases and J 4 bases; bases outside gene matches: 5. The germline gives CDR1 MNHEY, CDR2 SVGAGI. This rearrangement joins TRBV6-5 to TRBJ1-3; 7 bases map to TRBD1. Sequencing was done on a sample of peripheral blood. The source is a woman in her fifties or sixties with COVID-19, enrolled during active disease. The CDR3 is CASSRRDSGNTIYF. CDR3 sequence (DNA): TGTGCCAGCAGTCGCCGGGACAGCGGAAACACCATATATTTT.